Detailed here is one T cell receptor (beta chain). Its cognate antigen has yet to be identified. No base-level quality is on record; no much larger clone is a single base apart. Trimming leaves V shorter by 4 bases and J shorter by 2 bases, with the junction holding 24 bases beyond the gene matches. From its cysteine to its phenylalanine, the CDR3 spans 21 amino acids. The only DNA kept is the CDR3, 63 bases in frame from the first base. The germline V gene gives CDR1 as SGHRS and CDR2 as YFSETQ. Another Seattle source contributed samples from volunteer blood donors who had recovered from COVID-19. Collaborating institutions collected whole blood in K2EDTA tubes following their own protocols. For TCRbeta analysis, collaborator samples were shipped as frozen whole blood, as isolated PBMCs, or as DNA extracted from either sample type. These data originate in a study of blood T cell repertoires in COVID-19 (dated by TCRdb to between 2020 and 2021). Study-level background: Collaborator samples came from the United States, Italy and Spain and covered acute and convalescent phases of COVID-19. The prospective study material was composed of cDNA or gDNA derived from T cells, B-cell-depleted T cells, or PBMCs. Subjects who had been exposed to COVID-19, were actively infected with it, or had recovered from it provided the deeply sampled blood TCRbeta repertoires that made up the dataset. The repertoires were released in a freely available public database meant as a resource for research on the immune response to SARS-CoV-2. Samples were obtained from the ongoing ImmuneRACE study (first 160 participants) and from some 1,200 subjects provided by 6 global collaborators. The sample metadata nearly always contained a de-identified subject ID, COVID-19 status, age in years and sex. Where available, HLA class I and class II types were obtained from metadata supplied by the sample provider rather than from assay-based typing.

What the authors observed across the whole study: How much clinical and demographic metadata was included differed by source and by participant, and the metadata was provided uncurated.

TCRbeta CDR3 regions were amplified from genomic DNA by means of the immunoSEQ Assay, a bias-controlled multiplex PCR. The published analysis was carried out like this. Nucleated cell counts per sample were estimated from amplification of reference gene primers within the assay. To quantify the absolute abundance of each unique TCRbeta CDR3 rearrangement, sequence reads were collapsed and filtered. Productive Simpson clonality was computed per sample as the square root of Simpson's diversity index over productive rearrangements. TCRdb retrieved this table from immuneACCESS and kept in-frame rearrangements only. Not all clones are present; in checked studies, unresolved V genes account for under half, and no reason is known for the remainder. V, J and clone size derive from that table, while D and trimming were established from the DNA sequence. This sample is represented by roughly 130,000 clones; roughly 80% of them were singletons. About 12% of the sample belongs to the ten largest clones.

The sequenced sample consisted of peripheral blood. This TCR was recovered from a woman aged 25-40 years who had recovered from COVID-19. In this chain, TRBV5-1 is recombined with TRBJ2-5; a stretch of 9 junction bases matches TRBD2. The DNA reads as follows: TGCGCCAGCAGCCCGAACCCCCTCGCCTATAAAGCGGGGGGCCTTCAAGAGACCCAGTACTTC. It encodes CASSPNPLAYKAGGLQETQYF.